Each of the 5 T cell receptor beta chains below was sequenced from the same sample in a study of Graves' ophthalmopathy and Graves' hyperthyroidism. The authors amplified TCR beta CDR3 regions, and they did so from RNA transcripts for repertoire sequencing. The authors performed first-round RT-PCR with HTBI primers and then a second-round multiplex PCR. TCRdb reanalysed the multiplex PCR reads using MiXCR and keeps one entry per CDR3 protein. The sample lists roughly 400,000 distinct CDR3 sequences, around 20% occurring once. The sample taken for sequencing was peripheral blood. The receptors come from a woman younger than 35 with Graves' ophthalmopathy.

This clonotype was observed at least ten times. The rearrangement joins TRBV7-9 to TRBJ2-7; no definite D call. Germline V gene sequence: CDR1 SEHNR, CDR2 FQNEAQ (reference sequence). The CDR3 runs 13 residues. The ends were cut back, 1 base at V and 4 bases at J, with 8 bases in the middle. The DNA for the CDR3 is TGTGCCAGCAGCTTAGGACCCGGGTACGAGCAGTACTTC. As protein: CASSLGPGYEQYF.

The table lists this clonotype with many counts. The CDR3 DNA reads TGTGCCAGCAAGATCACATCCCCGGGGGAGACCCAGTACTTC. It specifies CASKITSPGETQYF. The chain links TRBV6-5 to TRBJ2-5, with D maybe TRBD2 (5 bases). Germline CDR1 MNHEY, CDR2 SVGAGI. V dropped 7 bases and J dropped 5 bases, with 17 bases sitting between them. CDR3 size: 14 residues.

This clonotype was recorded many times. The rearrangement joins TRBV10-3 to TRBJ1-1; the D gene is possibly TRBD1 (6 bases). The germline V and J ends were trimmed by 0 bases and 1 base, with 9 bases remaining between them. The CDR3 runs to 15 residues. CDR1 and CDR2 from the germline V gene are ENHRY and SYGVKD. In DNA form, the CDR3 reads TGTGCCATCAGTGAGTCCAGGGGCAAGAACACTGAAGCTTTCTTT. Its translation is CAISESRGKNTEAFF.

This clonotype was recorded at least ten times. CDR3 in DNA: TGTGCCTGGAGTGGGTCCCCGGGTCCAAAGAAAAACATTCAGTACTTC. Its translation is CAWSGSPGPKKNIQYF. This sequence joins TRBV30 and TRBJ2-4, with unresolved D. The germline V gene encodes CDR1 GTSNPN and CDR2 SVGIG (reference sequence). Trimming cost V 1 base and J 4 bases, with 17 bases left between them. CDR3 length: 16 residues.

This clonotype was seen many times. This rearrangement joins TRBV5-1 to TRBJ1-3; 7 nucleotides line up with TRBD1. The germline V gene encodes CDR1 SGHRS and CDR2 YFSETQ. V lost 4 bases and J lost 3; bases outside the gene matches: 1. CDR3 length: 13 amino acids. The CDR3 DNA reads TGCGCCAGCAGCACAGGGGTTGGAAACACCATATATTTT. It translates to CASSTGVGNTIYF.